The clone carrying this T cell receptor beta chain was found many times. The antigen remains unidentified. This entry comes from a study of neurological immune-mediated disorders. Template-switch 5'RACE cDNA synthesis added a 10-nucleotide unique molecular identifier. TCRdb called the 5' RACE reads again in MiXCR, with one record for every CDR3 protein. The sample records 39,000 or so distinct CDR3 sequences, 2.5% being singletons. Findings of the study overall: Clinical features showed no association with the multiple sclerosis repertoire cluster, and MRI features showed none either. The greatest TCR clonal expansion appeared in HTLV-1-associated myelopathy and the smallest, falling below healthy controls, in multiple sclerosis. None of the CDR3 amino acid sequences of expanded clones recurred across subjects, suggesting private repertoires in all groups.

Material: PBMCs. This receptor was taken from a man aged 25-40 years with multiple sclerosis.

The CDR3 DNA sequence: TGTGCCAGCAGAACTATGGACAGACTTACGGGTGAAGCTTTCTTT. It encodes CASRTMDRLTGEAFF. The chain uses TRBV28 and TRBJ1-1; weak D call: TRBD1 (6 bases). Germline V CDR1 and CDR2: MDHEN, SYDVKM. The CDR3 runs 15 residues. Between the trimmed V and J ends, which lost 6 bases and 7 bases, there was a span of 21 bases.